Below are 4 T cell receptor beta chains sequenced from a single sample in a study of cytotoxic CD8 clonotypes in ibrutinib-treated CLL. TCRdb's copy holds only in-frame clones and misses some; the assay was immunoSEQ multiplex PCR. Of about 68,000 clones listed, around two thirds were seen once; the top ten hold around 5.8%. The sequencing here drew on PBMCs, taken after 12 months of ibrutinib treatment. Every receptor here comes from a human donor with chronic lymphocytic leukemia.

The CDR3 sequence: CASSILTGGSRSNQPQHF. In DNA form, the CDR3 reads TGTGCCAGTAGTATCCTGACAGGGGGGAGTCGGAGCAATCAGCCCCAGCATTTT. The chain carries TRBV19 and TRBJ1-5, with 9 bases that match TRBD1. Germline CDR1 reads LNHDA; CDR2 reads SQIVND (reference sequence). The CDR3 extends over 18 amino acids. With V trimmed by 3 bases and J by 1 base, 10 bases remained unmatched. Based on the CDR3 plus reference TRBV19 and TRBJ1-5, the full variable domain is DGGITQSPKYLFRKEGQNVTLSCEQNLNHDAMYWYRQDPGQGLRLIYYSQIVNDFQKGDIAEGYSVSREKKESFPLTVTSAQKNPTAFYLCASSILTGGSRSNQPQHFGDGTRLSIL.

The chain links TRBV5-4 to TRBJ2-7; no clear D. The CDR3 length is 13 residues. The V and J ends lost 0 bases and 0 bases respectively, with 4 bases between them. CDR1 is SGHNT, CDR2 YYREEE, per germline (reference sequence). The CDR3 is CASSLAASYEQYF. CDR3 coding DNA: TGTGCCAGCAGCTTGGCGGCCTCCTACGAGCAGTACTTC.

This clone was seen a few times. The J gene is TRBJ1-4, the V gene TRBV4-2; possibly TRBD1 for D (5 bases). The CDR3 sequence is 15 residues long. Germline loops: CDR1 LGHNA, CDR2 YNFKEQ. V lost 2 bases, J lost 2 bases, and 9 bases lay in between. The CDR3 region has the DNA TGTGCCAGCAGCCAACAGGGCGGGACTAATGAAAAACTGTTTTTT. Its translation: CASSQQGGTNEKLFF.

The gene calls are TRBV6-1 and TRBJ1-2, with D hard to call. There are 14 residues in the CDR3. The V end lost 0 bases, the J end lost 8 bases, and 13 bases lay between the germline ends. The germline V gene encodes CDR1 MNHNS and CDR2 SASEGT. The CDR3 region is CASSEASGLLGYTF. Written as DNA, the CDR3 is TGTGCCAGCAGTGAAGCGAGCGGCCTCTTAGGCTACACCTTC.